The clone carrying this TCR beta chain was picked up one time. Original analysis: Nucleated cell number was recorded as an estimate derived from reference gene primer amplification. Using immunoSEQ multiplex PCR, the repertoire was profiled, and TCRdb retains in-frame clones only, with some absent. For V, J and clone size, that table is used; D and trimming come from the DNA. The repertoire holds approximately 30,000 clones, with 84% as singletons. The record originates from a study of blood T cell repertoires in COVID-19. Study details: Donors in the United States, Italy and Spain gave samples during acute or convalescent COVID-19. PBMCs, B-cell-depleted T cells, or T cells provided the cDNA or gDNA that made up the material.

V lost 6 bases to trimming and J lost 2 bases; unmatched junction nucleotides: 7. Germline values: CDR1 KGHSH, CDR2 LQKENI. CDR3 size: 15 residues. The rearrangement links TRBV18 to TRBJ1-1, with 9 bases identical to TRBD1. The TCR comes from a man in his 70s with active COVID-19. Sample: peripheral blood. CDR3 amino acids: CASSLRTGENTEAFF. The CDR3 DNA reads as TGTGCCAGCTCCCTCCGGACAGGGGAAAACACTGAAGCTTTCTTT.